Listed below are T cell receptor beta chains from one sample, sequenced in a study of cytomegalovirus exposure and HLA in healthy donors. Produced via immunoSEQ multiplex PCR; TCRdb's table is partial and in-frame only. The table includes about 120,000 clones, roughly 76% detected once. The specimen sequenced was PBMCs. These TCRs come from a woman aged 45-65 years in good health and CMV-seronegative. Each CDR3 is given with its conserved first and last residue. Fields, in order: J gene, V gene, clone size, D gene, CDR3 DNA, CDR3 protein. A D gene is named only where the DNA matches it firmly. Clone size is given for some rows only: seen once, a few or many times, or a class if the clone is expanded.

J gene: TRBJ2-5
V gene: TRBV2
clone size: few
D gene: .
CDR3 DNA: TGTGCCAGCAGTGACCTATCCCCCGGAGAGACCCAGTACTTC
CDR3 protein: CASSDLSPGETQYF

J gene: TRBJ2-2
V gene: TRBV7-9
clone size: .
D gene: TRBD1
CDR3 DNA: TGTGCCAGCAGCTTACAGGGACAGAGAACCGGGGAGCTGTTTTTT
CDR3 protein: CASSLQGQRTGELFF

J gene: TRBJ2-7
V gene: TRBV28
clone size: few
D gene: TRBD1
CDR3 DNA: TGTGCCAGCAGTTCCCCAACGCCGGGACAGGGGGCGAACGAGCAGTACTTC
CDR3 protein: CASSSPTPGQGANEQYF

J gene: TRBJ2-5
V gene: TRBV18
clone size: .
D gene: TRBD1
CDR3 DNA: TGTGCCAGCTCACCAGGGACAGGGGAAGAGACCCAGTACTTC
CDR3 protein: CASSPGTGEETQYF

J gene: TRBJ2-7
V gene: TRBV6-5
clone size: many
D gene: TRBD2
CDR3 DNA: TGTGCCAGCACTACGACTAGCGGGACCAACGAGCAGTACTTC
CDR3 protein: CASTTTSGTNEQYF

J gene: TRBJ2-2
V gene: TRBV9
clone size: .
D gene: TRBD1
CDR3 DNA: TGTGCCAGCAGCGTATCGGGACAGGGGAACACCGGGGAGCTGTTTTTT
CDR3 protein: CASSVSGQGNTGELFF

J gene: TRBJ1-5
V gene: TRBV19
clone size: .
D gene: TRBD1
CDR3 DNA: TGTGCCAGTAGTATAAGACAGGGGGATTTCAATCAGCCCCAGCATTTT
CDR3 protein: CASSIRQGDFNQPQHF

J gene: TRBJ2-3
V gene: TRBV19
clone size: .
D gene: TRBD2
CDR3 DNA: TGTGCCAGTAGTACAACTAGCGGGAGATTTGGTCCCACAGATACGCAGTATTTT
CDR3 protein: CASSTTSGRFGPTDTQYF

J gene: TRBJ1-4
V gene: TRBV7-9
clone size: .
D gene: .
CDR3 DNA: TGTGCCATCCGGGGGGGTAGTGGTGAAAAACTGTTTTTT
CDR3 protein: CAIRGGSGEKLFF

J gene: TRBJ2-6
V gene: TRBV4-2
clone size: .
D gene: .
CDR3 DNA: TGTGCCAGCAGCCAAGACCCCGGGGCTGGGGCCAACGTCCTGACTTTC
CDR3 protein: CASSQDPGAGANVLTF